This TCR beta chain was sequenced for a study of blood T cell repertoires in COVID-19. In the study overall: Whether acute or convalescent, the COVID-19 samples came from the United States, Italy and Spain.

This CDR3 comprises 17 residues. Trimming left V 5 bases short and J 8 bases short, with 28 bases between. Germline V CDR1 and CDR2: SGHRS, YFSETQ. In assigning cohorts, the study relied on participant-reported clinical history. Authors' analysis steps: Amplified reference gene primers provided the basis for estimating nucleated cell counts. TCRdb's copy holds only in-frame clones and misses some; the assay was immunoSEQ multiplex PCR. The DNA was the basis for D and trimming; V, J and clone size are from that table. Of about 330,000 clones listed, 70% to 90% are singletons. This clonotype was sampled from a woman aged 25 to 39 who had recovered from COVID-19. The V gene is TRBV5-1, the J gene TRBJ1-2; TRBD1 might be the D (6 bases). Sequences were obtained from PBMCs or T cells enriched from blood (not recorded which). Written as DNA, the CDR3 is TGCGCCAGCAGGGGCCTTGAAGACAGGCGCCCGGTGGGAGGCTACACCTTC. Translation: CASRGLEDRRPVGGYTF.